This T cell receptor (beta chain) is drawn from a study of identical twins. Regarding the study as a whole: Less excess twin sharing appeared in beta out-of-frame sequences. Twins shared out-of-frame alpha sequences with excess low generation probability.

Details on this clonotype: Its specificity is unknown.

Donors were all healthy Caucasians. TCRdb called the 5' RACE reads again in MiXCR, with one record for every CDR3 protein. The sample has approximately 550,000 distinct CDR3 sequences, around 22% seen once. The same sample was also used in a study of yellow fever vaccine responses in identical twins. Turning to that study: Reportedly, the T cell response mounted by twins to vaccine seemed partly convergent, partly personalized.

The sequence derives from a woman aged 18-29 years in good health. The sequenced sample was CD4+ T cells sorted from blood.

CDR3 in amino acids: CATTPGQVIYEQYF. Here the CDR3 DNA reads TGTGCCACGACCCCGGGACAGGTAATCTACGAGCAGTACTTC. The rearrangement joins TRBV10-3 to TRBJ2-7; 8 bases fit TRBD1. Trimming at V came to 10 bases and at J to 3 bases, leaving 11 bases not matched to a gene. Germline assignment: CDR1 ENHRY and CDR2 SYGVKD. The CDR3 length is 14 residues.